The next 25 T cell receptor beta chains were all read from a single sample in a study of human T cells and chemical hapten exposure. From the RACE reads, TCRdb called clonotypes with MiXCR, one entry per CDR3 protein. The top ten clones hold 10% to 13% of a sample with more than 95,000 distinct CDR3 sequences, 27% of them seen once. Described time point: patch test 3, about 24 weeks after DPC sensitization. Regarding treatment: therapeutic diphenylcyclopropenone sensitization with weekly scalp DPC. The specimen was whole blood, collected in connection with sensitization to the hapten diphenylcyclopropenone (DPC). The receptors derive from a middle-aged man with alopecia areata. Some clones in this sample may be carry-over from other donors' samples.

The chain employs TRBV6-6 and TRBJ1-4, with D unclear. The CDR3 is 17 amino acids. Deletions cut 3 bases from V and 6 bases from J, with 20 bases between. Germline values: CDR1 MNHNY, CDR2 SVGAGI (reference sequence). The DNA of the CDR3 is TGTGCCAGCAGTTATAACCCCTCAGGAGTTAGATATGAAAAACTGTTTTTT. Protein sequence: CASSYNPSGVRYEKLFF.

In DNA, the CDR3 is TGTGCCAGCAGTTCCCCGACTAGCGGAGGCAGCTCCTACGAGCAGTACTTC. It is translated as CASSSPTSGGSSYEQYF. The chain has TRBV28 and TRBJ2-7, with 9 bases identical to TRBD2. There are 17 residues in the CDR3. Germline CDR1 is MDHEN and CDR2 is SYDVKM. Trimming removed 4 bases from V and 0 bases from J; junction bases left unmatched: 10. The full variable domain, rest sourced from reference TRBV28 and TRBJ2-7, is DVKVTQSSRYLVKRTGEKVFLECVQDMDHENMFWYRQDPGLGLRLIYFSYDVKMKEKGDIPEGYSVSREKKERFSLILESASTNQTSMYLCASSSPTSGGSSYEQYFGPGTRLTVT.

The DNA for the CDR3 is TGTGCCAGCAGCTTTCCAGGGGGCGGTCAGCCCCAGCATTTT. Translated, it gives CASSFPGGGQPQHF. This chain uses TRBV7-2 with TRBJ1-5; 8 bases align to TRBD1. Germline V gives CDR1 SGHTA, CDR2 FQGNSA. The CDR3 runs to 14 residues. J gave up 6 bases and V 3 bases, and 4 bases lay outside the gene matches.

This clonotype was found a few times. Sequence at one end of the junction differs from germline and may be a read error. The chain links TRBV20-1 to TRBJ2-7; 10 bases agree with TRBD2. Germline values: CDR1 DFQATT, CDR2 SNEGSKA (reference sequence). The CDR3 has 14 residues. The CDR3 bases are TGCAGTGCGAGAGGGACTAGCGATCTTTACGAGCAGTACTTC. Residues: CSARGTSDLYEQYF.

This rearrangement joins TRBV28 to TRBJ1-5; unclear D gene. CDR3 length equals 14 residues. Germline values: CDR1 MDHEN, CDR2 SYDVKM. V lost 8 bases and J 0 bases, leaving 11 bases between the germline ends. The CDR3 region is CASSLVSSNQPQHF. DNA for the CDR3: TGTGCCAGCTCCCTTGTGAGTAGCAATCAGCCCCAGCATTTT. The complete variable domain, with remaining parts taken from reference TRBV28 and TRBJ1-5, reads DVKVTQSSRYLVKRTGEKVFLECVQDMDHENMFWYRQDPGLGLRLIYFSYDVKMKEKGDIPEGYSVSREKKERFSLILESASTNQTSMYLCASSLVSSNQPQHFGDGTRLSIL.

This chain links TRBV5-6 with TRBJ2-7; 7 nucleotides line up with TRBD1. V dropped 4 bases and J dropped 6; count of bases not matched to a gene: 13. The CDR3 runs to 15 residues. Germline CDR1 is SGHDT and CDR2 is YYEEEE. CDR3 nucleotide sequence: TGTGCCAGCAGCACCTGGACAGGTCCTACGGGCGAGCAGTACTTC. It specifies CASSTWTGPTGEQYF.

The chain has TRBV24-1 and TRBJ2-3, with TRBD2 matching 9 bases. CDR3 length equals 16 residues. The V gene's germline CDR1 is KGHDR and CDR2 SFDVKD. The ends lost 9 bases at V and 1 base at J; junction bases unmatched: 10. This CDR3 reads CATARGVAGGTDTQYF. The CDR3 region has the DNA TGTGCCACCGCACGCGGGGTAGCGGGAGGCACAGATACGCAGTATTTT.

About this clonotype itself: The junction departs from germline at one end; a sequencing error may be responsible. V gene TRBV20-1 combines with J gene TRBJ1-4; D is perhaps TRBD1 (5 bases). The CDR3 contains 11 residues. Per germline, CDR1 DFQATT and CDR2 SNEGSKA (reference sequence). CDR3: CSASWDLKLIF. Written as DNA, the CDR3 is TGCAGTGCTAGTTGGGACCTCAAATTGATTTTT.

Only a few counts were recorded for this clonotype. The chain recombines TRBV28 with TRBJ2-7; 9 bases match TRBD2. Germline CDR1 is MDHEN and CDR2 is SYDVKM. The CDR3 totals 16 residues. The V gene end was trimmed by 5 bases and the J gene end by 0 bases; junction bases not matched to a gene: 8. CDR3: CASSPSGLAFSYEQYF. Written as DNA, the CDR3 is TGTGCCAGCAGTCCCTCGGGACTAGCTTTCTCCTACGAGCAGTACTTC.

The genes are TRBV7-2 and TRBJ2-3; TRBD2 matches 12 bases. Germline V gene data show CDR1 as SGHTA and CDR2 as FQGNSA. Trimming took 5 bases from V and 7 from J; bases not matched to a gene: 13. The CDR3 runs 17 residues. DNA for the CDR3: TGTGCCAGCAGCGTTAGGCGAGGACTAGCGGGATCGAATACGCAGTATTTT. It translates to CASSVRRGLAGSNTQYF.

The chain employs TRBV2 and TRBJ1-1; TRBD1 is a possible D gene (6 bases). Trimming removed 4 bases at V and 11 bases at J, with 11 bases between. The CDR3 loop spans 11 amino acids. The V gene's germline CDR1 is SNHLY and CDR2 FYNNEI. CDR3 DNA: TGTGCCAGCAGTGGGGCAGGGGTCGCTTTCTTT. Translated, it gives CASSGAGVAFF.

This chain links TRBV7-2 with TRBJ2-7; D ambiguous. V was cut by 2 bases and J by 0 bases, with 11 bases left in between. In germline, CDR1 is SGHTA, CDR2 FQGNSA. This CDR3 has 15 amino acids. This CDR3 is CASSLRGLSSYEQYF. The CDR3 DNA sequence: TGTGCCAGCAGCTTAAGAGGTCTTAGCTCCTACGAGCAGTACTTC. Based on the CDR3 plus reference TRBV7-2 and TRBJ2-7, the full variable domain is GAGVSQSPSNKVTEKGKDVELRCDPISGHTALYWYRQSLGQGLEFLIYFQGNSAPDKSGLPSDRFSAERTGGSVSTLTIQRTQQEDSAVYLCASSLRGLSSYEQYFGPGTRLTVT.

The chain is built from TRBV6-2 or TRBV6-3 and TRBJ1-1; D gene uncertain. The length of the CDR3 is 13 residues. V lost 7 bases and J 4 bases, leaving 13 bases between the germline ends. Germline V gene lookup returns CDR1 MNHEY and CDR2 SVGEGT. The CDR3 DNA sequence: TGTGCCAGCACCGGGCACGAGGGCACTGAAGCTTTCTTT. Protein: CASTGHEGTEAFF.

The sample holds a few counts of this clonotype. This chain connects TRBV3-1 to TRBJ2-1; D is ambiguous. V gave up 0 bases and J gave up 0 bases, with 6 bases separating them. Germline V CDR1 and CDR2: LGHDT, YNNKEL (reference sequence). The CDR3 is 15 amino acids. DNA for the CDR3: TGTGCCAGCAGCCAAGACGCACGCTCCTACAATGAGCAGTTCTTC. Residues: CASSQDARSYNEQFF.

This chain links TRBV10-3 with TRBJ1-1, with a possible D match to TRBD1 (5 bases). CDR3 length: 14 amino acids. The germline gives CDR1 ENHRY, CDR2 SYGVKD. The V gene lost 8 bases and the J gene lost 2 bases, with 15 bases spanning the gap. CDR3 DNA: TGTGCCATCCGAGAGGGAGGGGACAACACTGAAGCTTTCTTT. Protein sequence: CAIREGGDNTEAFF.

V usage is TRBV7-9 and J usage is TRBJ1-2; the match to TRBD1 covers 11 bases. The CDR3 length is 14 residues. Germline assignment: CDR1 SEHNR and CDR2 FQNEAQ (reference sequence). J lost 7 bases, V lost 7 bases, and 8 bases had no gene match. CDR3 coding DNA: TGTGCCAGCACCGTACGGACAGGGGGCTCTGGCTACACCTTC. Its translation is CASTVRTGGSGYTF.

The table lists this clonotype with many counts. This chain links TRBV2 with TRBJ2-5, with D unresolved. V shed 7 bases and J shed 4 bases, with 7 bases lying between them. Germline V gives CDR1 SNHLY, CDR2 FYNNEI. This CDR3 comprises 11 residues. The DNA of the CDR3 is TGTGCCAGCAAAGTCGGAGAGACCCAGTACTTC. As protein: CASKVGETQYF.

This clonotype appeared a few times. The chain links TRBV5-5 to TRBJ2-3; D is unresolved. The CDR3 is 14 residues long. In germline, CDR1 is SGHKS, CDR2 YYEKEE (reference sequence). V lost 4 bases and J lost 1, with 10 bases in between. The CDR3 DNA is TGTGCCAGCAGCAAAGCTTGGGGCACAGATACGCAGTATTTT. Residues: CASSKAWGTDTQYF.

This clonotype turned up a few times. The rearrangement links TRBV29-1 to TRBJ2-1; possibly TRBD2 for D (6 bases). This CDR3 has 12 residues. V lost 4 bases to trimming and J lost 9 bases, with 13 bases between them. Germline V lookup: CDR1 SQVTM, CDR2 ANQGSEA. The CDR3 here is CSVVPGVGEQFF. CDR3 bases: TGCAGCGTTGTCCCGGGGGTGGGTGAGCAGTTCTTC.

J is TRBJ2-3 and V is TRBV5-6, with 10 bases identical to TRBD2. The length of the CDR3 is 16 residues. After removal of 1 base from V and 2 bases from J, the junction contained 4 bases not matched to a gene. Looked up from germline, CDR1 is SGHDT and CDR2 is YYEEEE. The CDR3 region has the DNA TGTGCCAGCAGCTTGTGGCTAGCGGGAGTCACAGATACGCAGTATTTT. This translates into CASSLWLAGVTDTQYF.

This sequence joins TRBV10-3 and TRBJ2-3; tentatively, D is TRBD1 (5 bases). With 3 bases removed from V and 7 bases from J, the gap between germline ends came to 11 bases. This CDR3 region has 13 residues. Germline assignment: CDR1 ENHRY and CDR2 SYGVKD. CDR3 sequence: CAISEQAANTQYF. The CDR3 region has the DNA TGTGCCATCAGTGAACAGGCCGCGAATACGCAGTATTTT.

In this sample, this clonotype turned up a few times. The CDR3 protein is CSGSAGPNTGELFF. The CDR3 DNA sequence: TGCAGCGGGAGTGCGGGCCCGAACACCGGGGAGCTGTTTTTT. The V call is TRBV29-1, the J call TRBJ2-2; possibly TRBD2 for D (5 bases). The CDR3 runs 14 residues. V was shortened by 7 bases and J by 0 bases, with 12 bases between the two germline ends. The germline gives CDR1 SQVTM, CDR2 ANQGSEA.

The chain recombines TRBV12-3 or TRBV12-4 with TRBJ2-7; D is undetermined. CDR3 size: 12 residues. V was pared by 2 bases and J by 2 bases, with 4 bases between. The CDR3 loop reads CASSLLPYEQYF. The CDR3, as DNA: TGTGCCAGCAGTTTATTGCCCTACGAGCAGTACTTC.

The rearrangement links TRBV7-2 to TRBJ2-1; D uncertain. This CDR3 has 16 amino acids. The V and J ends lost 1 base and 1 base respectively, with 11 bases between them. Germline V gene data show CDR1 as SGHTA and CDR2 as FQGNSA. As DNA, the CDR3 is TGTGCCAGCAGCTTAGGGGAACTGCAGTCCTACAATGAGCAGTTCTTC. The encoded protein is CASSLGELQSYNEQFF.

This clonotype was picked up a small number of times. CDR3 sequence reads: CASSLTRESHEQYF. The CDR3 nucleotides read TGTGCCAGCAGCTTAACGAGGGAGTCTCACGAGCAGTACTTC. The V and J genes are TRBV7-6 and TRBJ2-7; the D gene is possibly TRBD2 (5 bases). V was cut by 2 bases and J by 5 bases, with 13 bases left in between. The CDR3 is 14 amino acids. CDR1 and CDR2 from the germline V gene are SGHVS and FNYEAQ.